The clone carrying this T cell receptor beta chain was seen repeatedly, ten times or more. The sample is drawn from a study of neurological immune-mediated disorders. One entry per CDR3 protein results from TCRdb running MiXCR on the 5' RACE reads. The table has about 65,000 distinct CDR3 sequences, 4.1% seen once; the top ten hold about 2.4%. The receptor was derived from a middle-aged man with multiple sclerosis. Sequenced material: PBMCs.

CDR3 region: CSARDFRASSTEAFF. The CDR3 DNA is TGCAGTGCTAGAGATTTCCGGGCTAGTAGCACTGAAGCTTTCTTT. V gene TRBV20-1 combines with J gene TRBJ1-1; D unclear. Germline values: CDR1 DFQATT, CDR2 SNEGSKA (reference sequence). Trimming stripped 0 bases from V and 4 bases from J, with 15 bases between. This CDR3 contains 15 residues.